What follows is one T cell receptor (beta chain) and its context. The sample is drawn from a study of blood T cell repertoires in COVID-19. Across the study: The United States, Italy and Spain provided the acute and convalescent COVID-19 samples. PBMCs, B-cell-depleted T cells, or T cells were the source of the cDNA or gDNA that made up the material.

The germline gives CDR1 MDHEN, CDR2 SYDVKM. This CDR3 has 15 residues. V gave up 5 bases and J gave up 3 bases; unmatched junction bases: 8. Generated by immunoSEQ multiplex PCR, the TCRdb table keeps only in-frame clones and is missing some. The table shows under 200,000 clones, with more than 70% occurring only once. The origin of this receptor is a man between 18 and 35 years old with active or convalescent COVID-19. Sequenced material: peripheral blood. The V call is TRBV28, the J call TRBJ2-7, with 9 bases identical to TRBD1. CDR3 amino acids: CASSAGGQGVYEQYF. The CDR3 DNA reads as TGTGCCAGCAGTGCCGGGGGACAGGGTGTCTACGAGCAGTACTTC.